Shown below are 26 T cell receptor beta chains from a single sample sequenced in a study of blood T cell repertoires in COVID-19. Clones were read by immunoSEQ multiplex PCR, and TCRdb kept only the in-frame ones, dropping some. The repertoire includes around 500,000 clones, 75% to 90% of them detected once, and approximately 8% sits in the top ten. Sample: PBMCs or T cells enriched from blood (not recorded which). The source is a woman aged 60 to 75 who had recovered from COVID-19.

V and J are TRBV19 and TRBJ1-5; D is uncertain. Germline loops: CDR1 LNHDA, CDR2 SQIVND (reference sequence). CDR3 length: 13 amino acids. V was cut by 7 bases and J by 4 bases, with 11 bases left in between. CDR3 coding DNA: TGTGCCAGTAAAGTGAGCCTTAATCAGCCCCAGCATTTT. This sequence encodes CASKVSLNQPQHF.

There are a few counts of this clone. In nucleotides, the CDR3 is TGTGCCAGTAGCCAAGCCGCCACTGAAGCTTTCTTT. Translated: CASSQAATEAFF. The rearrangement links TRBV19 to TRBJ1-1; D gene uncertain. CDR1 and CDR2 (germline): LNHDA, SQIVND (reference sequence). The CDR3 has 12 residues. Trimming left V 6 bases short and J 4 bases short, with 9 bases between.

In this sample, this clone turned up once. The chain is built from TRBV2 and TRBJ1-1; D possibly corresponds to TRBD1 (5 bases). CDR1 and CDR2 from the germline V gene are SNHLY and FYNNEI. This CDR3 region has 16 residues. Between the trimmed V and J ends, which lost 0 bases and 1 base, there was a span of 12 bases. CDR3: CASSEALQGRNTEAFF. In nucleotides, the CDR3 is TGTGCCAGCAGTGAAGCGCTTCAGGGCAGGAACACTGAAGCTTTCTTT.

The chain employs TRBV28 and TRBJ1-5; D unresolved. The V end lost 2 bases, the J end lost 0 bases, and 14 bases lay between the germline ends. The CDR3 loop spans 17 amino acids. The germline V gene encodes CDR1 MDHEN and CDR2 SYDVKM. CDR3 sequence: CASSLERSPYSNQPQHF. In nucleotides, the CDR3 is TGTGCCAGCAGTTTAGAACGTAGCCCTTATAGCAATCAGCCCCAGCATTTT.

This CDR3 is CASSYADRGDSPLHF. DNA for the CDR3: TGTGCCAGCAGTTATGCAGACAGGGGTGATTCACCCCTCCACTTT. This chain uses TRBV6-5 with TRBJ1-6, with 8 bases matching TRBD1. The trim removed 3 bases at V and 8 bases at J, leaving 6 bases unmatched. Germline assignment: CDR1 MNHEY and CDR2 SVGAGI. This CDR3 has 15 amino acids.

A single count supports this clone. This chain links TRBV5-6 with TRBJ1-5, with D possibly matching TRBD1 (5 bases). The CDR3 totals 13 residues. Trimming removed 2 bases from V and 7 bases from J, with 10 bases in between. Germline CDR1 reads SGHDT; CDR2 reads YYEEEE. DNA of the CDR3: TGTGCCAGCAGCTTTGGGGGAGGGCAGCCCCAGCATTTT. This translates into CASSFGGGQPQHF.

Worth noting for this clone: This same CDR3 is encoded by further DNA sequences in the sample. The chain uses TRBV18 and TRBJ1-4; D not resolved. V lost 6 bases and J 3 bases, leaving 11 bases between the germline ends. Per the germline V gene, CDR1 is KGHSH and CDR2 is LQKENI. The CDR3 runs to 14 residues. This CDR3 is CASSEGAANEKLFF. The CDR3 DNA reads TGTGCCAGCTCCGAGGGTGCGGCTAATGAAAAACTGTTTTTT.

The rearrangement uses TRBV5-1 and TRBJ1-1; TRBD1 is a possible D gene (6 bases). The CDR3 has 17 residues. Germline values: CDR1 SGHRS, CDR2 YFSETQ. Trimming removed 0 bases at V and 5 bases at J, with 20 bases between. CDR3 protein: CASSLGFGQGQGTEAFF. CDR3 in DNA: TGCGCCAGCAGCTTGGGGTTCGGGCAGGGGCAGGGTACTGAAGCTTTCTTT.

This chain connects TRBV2 to TRBJ1-5; D perhaps matches TRBD1 (5 bases). With 6 bases removed from V and 6 bases from J, the gap between germline ends came to 18 bases. The CDR3 spans 15 residues. The germline V gene has CDR1 SNHLY and CDR2 FYNNEI. This chain's CDR3 is CASRPDSGGSQPQHF. CDR3 coding DNA: TGTGCCAGCAGACCAGACAGTGGCGGTAGTCAGCCCCAGCATTTT.

The chain links TRBV7-9 to TRBJ2-3; D gene uncertain. The germline V gene encodes CDR1 SEHNR and CDR2 FQNEAQ (reference sequence). This CDR3 comprises 13 residues. Trimming took off 4 bases at V and 0 bases at J, with 5 bases between the two ends. Here the CDR3 reads CASSSLSTDTQYF. Here the CDR3 DNA reads TGTGCCAGCAGCTCACTTAGCACAGATACGCAGTATTTT.

The V call is TRBV19, the J call TRBJ1-1; D might be TRBD1 (6 bases). V was clipped by 2 bases and J by 5 bases, with 12 bases between them. CDR1 LNHDA and CDR2 SQIVND come from the germline V gene (reference sequence). The length of the CDR3 is 14 residues. CDR3: CASSITRGRTEAFF. The CDR3 nucleotides are TGTGCCAGTAGTATAACCAGGGGTCGGACTGAAGCTTTCTTT. Full variable domain (rest looked up from reference TRBV19 and TRBJ1-1): DGGITQSPKYLFRKEGQNVTLSCEQNLNHDAMYWYRQDPGQGLRLIYYSQIVNDFQKGDIAEGYSVSREKKESFPLTVTSAQKNPTAFYLCASSITRGRTEAFFGQGTRLTVV.

Only one count was recorded for this clone. The chain has TRBV18 and TRBJ2-3, with 7 nucleotides matching TRBD1. The trim removed 3 bases at V and 0 bases at J, leaving 9 bases unmatched. Germline CDR1 and CDR2: KGHSH and LQKENI. The CDR3 has 17 amino acids. The CDR3 sequence: CASSPKGTVGSTDTQYF. In DNA form, the CDR3 reads TGTGCCAGCTCACCGAAAGGGACAGTGGGTAGCACAGATACGCAGTATTTT.

The chain carries TRBV19 and TRBJ1-2; a weak D match, TRBD1 (5 bases). CDR1 is LNHDA and CDR2 is SQIVND in the germline V gene (reference sequence). The CDR3 length is 15 residues. V lost 5 bases and J 13 bases, leaving 26 bases between the germline ends. CDR3 coding DNA: TGTGCCAGTAGTCCTCCAGGCGCAGGGAAGATGTACGGCACCTTC. This sequence encodes CASSPPGAGKMYGTF. The variable domain in full, with the rest retrieved from reference TRBV19 and TRBJ1-2, is DGGITQSPKYLFRKEGQNVTLSCEQNLNHDAMYWYRQDPGQGLRLIYYSQIVNDFQKGDIAEGYSVSREKKESFPLTVTSAQKNPTAFYLCASSPPGAGKMYGTFGSGTRLTVV.

To note about this clone: The same CDR3 is also encoded by other DNA sequences in this sample. The gene calls are TRBV12-3 or TRBV12-4 and TRBJ1-1; TRBD1 matches 8 bases. The J segment lost 4 bases and the V segment lost 6 bases, leaving 4 bases of the junction unmatched. This CDR3 has 13 amino acids. In DNA form, the CDR3 reads TGTGCCAGCAGCCCAGACAGGGGCACTGAAGCTTTCTTT. Residues: CASSPDRGTEAFF.

This clone was seen once. The chain couples TRBV12-3 or TRBV12-4 to TRBJ1-2; D ambiguous. The CDR3 sequence is 13 residues long. Trimming left V 7 bases short and J 4 bases short, with 13 bases between. Here the CDR3 reads CASTIRTSYGYTF. CDR3 coding DNA: TGTGCCAGCACCATCAGGACTTCCTATGGCTACACCTTC.

This clone was observed once. Different DNA sequences within this sample yield the same CDR3. The rearrangement links TRBV28 to TRBJ2-3, with D perhaps matching TRBD2 (6 bases). This CDR3 has 15 amino acids. Germline-derived CDR1 and CDR2 are MDHEN and SYDVKM. The V and J ends lost 6 bases and 1 base respectively, with 14 bases between them. This CDR3 is CASSLGGVGTDTQYF. CDR3 nucleotides: TGTGCCAGCAGCCTCGGGGGAGTAGGCACAGATACGCAGTATTTT.

This chain connects TRBV18 to TRBJ1-1; 7 bases match TRBD1. This CDR3 is 13 amino acids long. Trimming removed 4 bases from V and 4 bases from J; junction bases left unmatched: 3. Germline V gene lookup returns CDR1 KGHSH and CDR2 LQKENI. The CDR3 bases are TGTGCCAGCTCACGACAGGGTCGCACTGAAGCTTTCTTT. Its translation is CASSRQGRTEAFF.

This clone is a singleton in its sample. The rearrangement links TRBV24-1 to TRBJ2-3; 14 positions match TRBD2. With V trimmed by 4 bases and J by 1 base, 6 bases remained unmatched. This CDR3 has 18 amino acids. CDR1 and CDR2 (germline): KGHDR, SFDVKD. The CDR3 coding sequence is TGTGCCACCAGTGACAGGACTAGCGGGGGGCCTGGCACAGATACGCAGTATTTT. It yields the protein CATSDRTSGGPGTDTQYF.

In this sample, this clone turned up a few times. This chain joins TRBV9 and TRBJ1-3; 8 bases fit TRBD1. V was clipped by 4 bases and J by 4 bases; unmatched bases: 7. Germline V CDR1 and CDR2: SGDLS, YYNGEE. The CDR3 totals 15 residues. CDR3 amino acids: CASSTGQGGGNTIYF. The CDR3, as DNA: TGTGCCAGCAGCACCGGACAGGGTGGCGGAAACACCATATATTTT.

V usage is TRBV7-9 and J usage is TRBJ1-2; TRBD1 matches 8 bases. Germline V CDR1 and CDR2: SEHNR, FQNEAQ (reference sequence). J gave up 8 bases and V 4 bases, and 6 bases lay outside the gene matches. The CDR3 runs to 13 residues. The CDR3 DNA reads as TGTGCCAGCAGCTCGGACAGGGCAGGGGGCTACACCTTC. Its translation: CASSSDRAGGYTF.

This clone was recorded once. The chain recombines TRBV27 with TRBJ2-7; D may be TRBD1 (6 bases). Trimming took off 3 bases at V and 5 bases at J, with 14 bases between the two ends. Germline V CDR1 and CDR2: MNHEY, SMNVEV (reference sequence). The CDR3 runs to 14 residues. The CDR3: CASSFGGQGDEQYF. CDR3 coding DNA: TGTGCCAGCAGTTTTGGGGGCCAGGGTGACGAGCAGTACTTC.

This clone appeared a single time. The rearrangement joins TRBV5-1 to TRBJ1-1; tentatively, D is TRBD1 (6 bases). Germline V gene data show CDR1 as SGHRS and CDR2 as YFSETQ. V was cut by 5 bases and J by 1 base, with 15 bases left in between. The CDR3 has 15 residues. Written as DNA, the CDR3 is TGCGCCAGCAGAGCGGAACAGGGCTGGAACACTGAAGCTTTCTTT. Translating gives CASRAEQGWNTEAFF.

The chain is built from TRBV5-4 and TRBJ1-1; possible D gene TRBD1, 6 bases. The CDR3 is 15 residues long. Deletions cut 0 bases from V and 0 bases from J, with 9 bases between. Germline CDR1 reads SGHNT; CDR2 reads YYREEE (reference sequence). The CDR3 nucleotides read TGTGCCAGCAGCTTGGGGACAGCCATGAACACTGAAGCTTTCTTT. Translated: CASSLGTAMNTEAFF.

This chain joins TRBV3-1 (or the pseudogene TRBV3-2) and TRBJ1-4; a possible D gene is TRBD1 (6 bases). The V end was cut by 0 bases, the J end by 6 bases, with 17 bases between. The CDR3 is 17 residues long. The V gene's germline CDR1 is LGHDT and CDR2 YNNKEL (reference sequence). CDR3 in DNA: TGTGCCAGCAGCCAAGATTCTTCAGGGGTGGGGGATGAAAAACTGTTTTTT. Translating gives CASSQDSSGVGDEKLFF.

The chain is built from TRBV12-3 or TRBV12-4 and TRBJ1-1; unclear D gene. The V gene lost 3 bases and the J gene lost 0 bases, with 5 bases spanning the gap. The CDR3 runs 13 residues. CDR3 sequence (DNA): TGTGCCAGCAGTTTGTTCGTGAACACTGAAGCTTTCTTT. This sequence encodes CASSLFVNTEAFF.

The chain links TRBV5-4 to TRBJ2-5, with 9 bases aligning to TRBD2. The V segment lost 6 bases and the J segment 3 bases; nucleotides outside the gene matches: 6. CDR1 SGHNT and CDR2 YYREEE come from the germline V gene (reference sequence). The CDR3 length is 14 residues. CDR3 protein: CASTDQRGEETQYF. CDR3 sequence (DNA): TGTGCCAGCACCGATCAGCGGGGGGAAGAGACCCAGTACTTC.